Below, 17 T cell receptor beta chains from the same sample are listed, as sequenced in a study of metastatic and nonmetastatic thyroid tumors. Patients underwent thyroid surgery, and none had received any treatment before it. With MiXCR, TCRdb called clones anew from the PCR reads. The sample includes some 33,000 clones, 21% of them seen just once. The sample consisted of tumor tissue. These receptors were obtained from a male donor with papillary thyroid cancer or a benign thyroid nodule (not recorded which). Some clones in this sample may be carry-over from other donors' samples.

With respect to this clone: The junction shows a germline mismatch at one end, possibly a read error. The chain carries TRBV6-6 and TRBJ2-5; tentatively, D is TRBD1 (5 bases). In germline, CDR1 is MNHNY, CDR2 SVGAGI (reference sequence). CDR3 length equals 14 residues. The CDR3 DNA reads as TGTGCCAGCAGTTTGCAGGGCCAAAGAGACCCCCAGTATTTC. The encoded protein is CASSLQGQRDPQYF.

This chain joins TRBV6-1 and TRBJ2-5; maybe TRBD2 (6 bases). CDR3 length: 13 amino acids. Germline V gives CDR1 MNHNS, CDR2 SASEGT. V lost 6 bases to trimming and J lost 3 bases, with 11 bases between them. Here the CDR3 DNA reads TGTGCCAGCAGCAGGACTAAGAAAGAGACCCAGTACTTC. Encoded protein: CASSRTKKETQYF.

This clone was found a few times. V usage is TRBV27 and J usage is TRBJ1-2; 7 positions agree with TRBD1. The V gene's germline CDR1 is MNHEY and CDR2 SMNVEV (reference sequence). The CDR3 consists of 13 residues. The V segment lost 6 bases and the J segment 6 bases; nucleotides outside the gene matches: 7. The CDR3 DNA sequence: TGTGCCAGCAGATACCCCGGGACAGATGGCTACACCTTC. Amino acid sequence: CASRYPGTDGYTF.

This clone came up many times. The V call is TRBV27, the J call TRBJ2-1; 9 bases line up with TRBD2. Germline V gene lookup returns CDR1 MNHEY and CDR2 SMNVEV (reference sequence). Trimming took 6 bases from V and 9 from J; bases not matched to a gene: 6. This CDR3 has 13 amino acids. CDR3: CASRASGKGEQFF. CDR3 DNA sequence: TGTGCCAGCAGGGCTAGCGGGAAGGGTGAGCAGTTCTTC.

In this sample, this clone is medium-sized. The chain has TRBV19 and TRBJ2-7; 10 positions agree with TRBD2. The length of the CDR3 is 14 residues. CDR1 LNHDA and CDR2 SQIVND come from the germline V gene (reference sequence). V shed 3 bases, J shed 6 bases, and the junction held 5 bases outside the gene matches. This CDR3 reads CASSIQGLAPEQYF. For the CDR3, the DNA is TGTGCCAGTAGTATCCAGGGACTAGCGCCCGAGCAGTACTTC.

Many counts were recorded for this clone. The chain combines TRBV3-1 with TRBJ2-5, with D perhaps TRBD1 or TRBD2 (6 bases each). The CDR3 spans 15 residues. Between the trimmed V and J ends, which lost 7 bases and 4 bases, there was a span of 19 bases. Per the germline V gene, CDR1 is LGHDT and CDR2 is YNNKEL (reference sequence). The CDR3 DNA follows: TGTGCCAGCACCCCGGGGGCGACCGGGTCAGAGACCCAGTACTTC. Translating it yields CASTPGATGSETQYF.

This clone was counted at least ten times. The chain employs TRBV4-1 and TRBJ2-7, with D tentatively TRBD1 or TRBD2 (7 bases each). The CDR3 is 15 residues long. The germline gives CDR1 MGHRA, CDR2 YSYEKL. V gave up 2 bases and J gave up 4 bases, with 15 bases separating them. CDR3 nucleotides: TGCGCCAGCAGCCAAAGGACAGGCGGGGGATACGAGCAGTACTTC. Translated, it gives CASSQRTGGGYEQYF.

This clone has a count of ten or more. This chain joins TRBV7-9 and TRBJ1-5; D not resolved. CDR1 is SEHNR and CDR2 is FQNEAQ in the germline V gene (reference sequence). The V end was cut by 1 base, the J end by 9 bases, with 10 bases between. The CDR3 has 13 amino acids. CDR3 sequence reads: CASSLGETRPQHF. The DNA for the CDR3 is TGTGCCAGCAGCTTAGGCGAGACGCGGCCCCAGCATTTT.

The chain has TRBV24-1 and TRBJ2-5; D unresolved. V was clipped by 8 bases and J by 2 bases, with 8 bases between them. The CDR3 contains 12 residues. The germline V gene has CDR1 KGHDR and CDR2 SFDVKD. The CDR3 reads CATMGRQETQYF. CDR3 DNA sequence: TGTGCCACCATGGGCAGACAAGAGACCCAGTACTTC.

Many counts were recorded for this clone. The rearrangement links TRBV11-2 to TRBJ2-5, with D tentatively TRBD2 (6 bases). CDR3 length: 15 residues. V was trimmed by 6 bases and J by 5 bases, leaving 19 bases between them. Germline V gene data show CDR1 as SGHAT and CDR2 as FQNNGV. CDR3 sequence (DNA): TGTGCCAGCAGTCAAAGCCCATGGGCGGGGGAGACCCAGTACTTC. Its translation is CASSQSPWAGETQYF.

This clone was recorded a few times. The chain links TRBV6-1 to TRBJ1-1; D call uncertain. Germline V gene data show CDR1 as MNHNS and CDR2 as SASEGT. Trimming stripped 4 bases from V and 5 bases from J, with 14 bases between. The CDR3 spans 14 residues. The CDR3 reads CASSAGTWVTEAFF. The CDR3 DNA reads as TGTGCCAGCAGTGCCGGTACATGGGTTACTGAAGCTTTCTTT.

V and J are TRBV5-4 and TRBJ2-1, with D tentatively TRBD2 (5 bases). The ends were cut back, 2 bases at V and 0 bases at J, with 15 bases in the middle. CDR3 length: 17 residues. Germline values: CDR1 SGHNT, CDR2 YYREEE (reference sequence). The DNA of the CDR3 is TGTGCCAGCAGCTTTTTTCGCGGGTGGGGCTCCTACAATGAGCAGTTCTTC. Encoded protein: CASSFFRGWGSYNEQFF.

The CDR3: CASSRAVSSEAFF. Here the CDR3 DNA reads TGTGCCAGCTCAAGAGCAGTTTCGTCTGAAGCTTTCTTT. The V and J genes are TRBV18 and TRBJ1-1; no reliable D call. CDR1 and CDR2 (germline): KGHSH, LQKENI. The V end lost 5 bases, the J end lost 6 bases, and 13 bases lay between the germline ends. The CDR3 consists of 13 residues.

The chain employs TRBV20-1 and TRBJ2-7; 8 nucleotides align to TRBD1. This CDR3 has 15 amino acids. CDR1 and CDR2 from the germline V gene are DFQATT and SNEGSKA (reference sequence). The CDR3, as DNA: TGCAGCACTCCTTCAAACAGGGGGGCTCCCTACGAGCAGTACTTC. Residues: CSTPSNRGAPYEQYF.

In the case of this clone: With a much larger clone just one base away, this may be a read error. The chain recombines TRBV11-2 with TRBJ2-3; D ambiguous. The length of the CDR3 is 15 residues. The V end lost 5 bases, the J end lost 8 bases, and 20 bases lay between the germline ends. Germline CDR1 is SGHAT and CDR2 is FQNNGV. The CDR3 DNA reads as TGTGCCAGCAGCCTCCTCGTGAGTGACACATGTACGCAGTATTTT. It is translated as CASSLLVSDTCTQYF. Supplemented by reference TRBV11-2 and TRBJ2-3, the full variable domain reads EAGVAQSPRYKIIEKRQSVAFWCNPISGHATLYWYQQILGQGPKLLIQFQNNGVVDDSQLPKDRFSAERLKGVDSTLKIQPAKLEDSAVYLCASSLLVSDTCTQYFGPGTRLTVL.

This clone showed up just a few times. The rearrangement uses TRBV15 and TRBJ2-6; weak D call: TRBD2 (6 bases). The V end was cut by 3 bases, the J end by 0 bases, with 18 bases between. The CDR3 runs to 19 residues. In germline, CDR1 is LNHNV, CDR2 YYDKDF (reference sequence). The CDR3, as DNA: TGTGCCACCAGCAGTGTGACGAATAGCGGCACCTCTGGGGCCAACGTCCTGACTTTC. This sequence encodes CATSSVTNSGTSGANVLTF.

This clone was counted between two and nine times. The CDR3 sequence: CASYQNNEQFF. For the CDR3, the DNA is TGTGCCTCCTACCAAAACAATGAGCAGTTCTTC. The V and J genes are TRBV28 and TRBJ2-1; no firm D call. V lost 11 bases to trimming and J lost 5 bases, with 10 bases between them. Germline CDR1 and CDR2: MDHEN and SYDVKM. The CDR3 has 11 amino acids.